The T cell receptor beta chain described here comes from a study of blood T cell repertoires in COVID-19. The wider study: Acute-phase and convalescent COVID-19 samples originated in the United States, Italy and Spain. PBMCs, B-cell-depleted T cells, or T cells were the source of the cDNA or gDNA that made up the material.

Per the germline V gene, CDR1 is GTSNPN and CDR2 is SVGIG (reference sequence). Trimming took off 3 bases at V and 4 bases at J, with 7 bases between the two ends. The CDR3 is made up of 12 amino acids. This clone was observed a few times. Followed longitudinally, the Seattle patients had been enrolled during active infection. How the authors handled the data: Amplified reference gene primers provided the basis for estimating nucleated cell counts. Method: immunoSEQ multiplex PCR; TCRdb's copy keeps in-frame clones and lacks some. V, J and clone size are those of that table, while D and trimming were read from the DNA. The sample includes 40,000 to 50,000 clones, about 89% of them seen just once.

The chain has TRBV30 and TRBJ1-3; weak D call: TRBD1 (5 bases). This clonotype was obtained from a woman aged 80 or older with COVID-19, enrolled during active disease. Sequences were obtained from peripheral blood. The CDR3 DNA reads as TGTGCCTGGAGAAAGGGGGGAAACACCATATATTTT. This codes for CAWRKGGNTIYF.